Shown below are 12 T cell receptor beta chains from a single sample sequenced in a study of cytomegalovirus exposure and HLA in healthy donors. Measured with immunoSEQ multiplex PCR; TCRdb has only the in-frame clones, and not every one. The sample carries 150,000 to 200,000 clones, around 85% recorded once. The sample comprised PBMCs. The receptors shown here come from a woman aged 25 to 39 in good health and CMV-seronegative.

The J gene is TRBJ2-7, the V gene TRBV6-5, with D possibly matching TRBD1 (5 bases). The germline V gene has CDR1 MNHEY and CDR2 SVGAGI. This CDR3 has 13 residues. V gave up 8 bases and J gave up 3 bases, with 14 bases separating them. This CDR3 is CASALQVSYEQYF. CDR3 bases: TGTGCCAGCGCCTTACAGGTTAGCTACGAGCAGTACTTC.

The V gene is TRBV4-1, the J gene TRBJ2-3; 8 bases fit TRBD2. V shed 4 bases and J 2 bases; nucleotides not matched to a gene: 2. CDR1 is MGHRA and CDR2 is YSYEKL in the germline V gene. This CDR3 is 14 amino acids long. CDR3 protein: CASSLAGLTDTQYF. The CDR3 DNA sequence: TGCGCCAGCAGCCTAGCGGGGCTCACAGATACGCAGTATTTT.

This rearrangement joins TRBV7-3 to TRBJ1-2, with D hard to call. The germline V gene has CDR1 SGHTA and CDR2 FQGTGA. This CDR3 region has 13 residues. With 6 bases removed from V and 7 bases from J, the gap between germline ends came to 15 bases. Here the CDR3 DNA reads TGTGCCAGCAGTCGTGAGGGAGGACGTGGCTACACCTTC. Translated: CASSREGGRGYTF.

The chain uses TRBV30 and TRBJ1-1; 9 nucleotides align to TRBD1. After removal of 2 bases from V and 3 bases from J, the junction contained 1 base not matched to a gene. CDR3 size: 13 residues. Germline V CDR1 and CDR2: GTSNPN, SVGIG (reference sequence). CDR3 residues: CAWSRTGDTEAFF. The CDR3 bases are TGTGCCTGGAGTCGGACAGGGGACACTGAAGCTTTCTTT.

The chain uses TRBV5-1 and TRBJ2-6; no clear D. Germline V gives CDR1 SGHRS, CDR2 YFSETQ. This CDR3 contains 14 residues. V shed 7 bases and J shed 0 bases, with 8 bases lying between them. The CDR3 nucleotides read TGCGCCAGCCGGCACCTCTCTGGGGCCAACGTCCTGACTTTC. It codes for CASRHLSGANVLTF. Drawing the rest from reference TRBV5-1 and TRBJ2-6, the complete variable domain is KAGVTQTPRYLIKTRGQQVTLSCSPISGHRSVSWYQQTPGQGLQFLFEYFSETQRNKGNFPGRFSGRQFSNSRSEMNVSTLELGDSALYLCASRHLSGANVLTFGAGSRLTVL.

The chain couples TRBV4-2 to TRBJ1-5; D uncertain. CDR3 size: 13 residues. V shed 4 bases and J shed 0 bases, with 4 bases lying between them. CDR1 and CDR2 from the germline V gene are LGHNA and YNFKEQ. As DNA, the CDR3 is TGTGCCAGCAGCCGAGATAGCAATCAGCCCCAGCATTTT. It codes for CASSRDSNQPQHF.

The chain couples TRBV6-6 to TRBJ1-1, with D possibly matching TRBD1 (5 bases). The CDR3 totals 15 residues. V lost 0 bases to trimming and J lost 5 bases, with 13 bases between them. Per germline, CDR1 MNHNY and CDR2 SVGAGI (reference sequence). The CDR3 region has the DNA TGTGCCAGCAGTTACTCGAAATGGGGCTGGACTGAAGCTTTCTTT. Its translation is CASSYSKWGWTEAFF.

The rearrangement joins TRBV27 to TRBJ2-1; D gene uncertain. This CDR3 has 15 amino acids. Germline lookup yields CDR1 MNHEY and CDR2 SMNVEV (reference sequence). Trimming removed 3 bases from V and 0 bases from J, with 9 bases in between. CDR3 nucleotides: TGTGCCAGCAGTTTGAGCTTCAGCTCCTACAATGAGCAGTTCTTC. This encodes CASSLSFSSYNEQFF.

The chain uses TRBV6-1 and TRBJ2-3, with no clear D. With 6 bases removed from V and 0 bases from J, the gap between germline ends came to 13 bases. Germline assignment: CDR1 MNHNS and CDR2 SASEGT. This CDR3 is built from 15 residues. The CDR3 DNA reads TGTGCCAGCAGATCGAGAGCCGGGAGCACAGATACGCAGTATTTT. Protein product: CASRSRAGSTDTQYF.

This CDR3 is CASSKWEGLAGGEQFF. The CDR3 DNA follows: TGTGCCAGTAGTAAATGGGAGGGACTAGCGGGAGGTGAGCAGTTCTTC. V gene TRBV19 combines with J gene TRBJ2-1, with TRBD2 matching 15 bases. V gave up 4 bases and J gave up 9 bases; unmatched junction bases: 7. This CDR3 contains 16 residues. CDR1 is LNHDA, CDR2 SQIVND, per germline (reference sequence).

The V and J genes are TRBV25-1 and TRBJ1-2, with 7 bases matching TRBD1. CDR1 and CDR2 (germline): MGHDK, SYGVNS. With 10 bases clipped from V and 7 bases from J, the junction kept 15 bases outside the gene matches. The CDR3 runs to 14 residues. The CDR3 sequence: CAKTMTGWARGYTF. CDR3 DNA: TGTGCCAAAACGATGACAGGGTGGGCTCGTGGCTACACCTTC.

This clone was counted once. The chain combines TRBV9 with TRBJ2-5; 13 nucleotides line up with TRBD2. The length of the CDR3 is 16 residues. V lost 3 bases to trimming and J lost 0 bases; unmatched junction nucleotides: 2. Germline V gene lookup returns CDR1 SGDLS and CDR2 YYNGEE. The CDR3 nucleotides read TGTGCCAGCAGCGCTGGACTAGCGGGAGACCAAGAGACCCAGTACTTC. Protein: CASSAGLAGDQETQYF.